Sequencing of this TCR beta chain was carried out in a study of cytomegalovirus exposure and HLA in healthy donors. Trimming stripped 2 bases from V and 3 bases from J, with 8 bases between. The length of the CDR3 is 13 residues. The germline gives CDR1 MNHEY, CDR2 SMNVEV (reference sequence). The study ran its PCR with 60 Vbeta and 13 Jbeta primers. Measured with immunoSEQ multiplex PCR; TCRdb has only the in-frame clones, and not every one. This sample's table reports around 64,000 clones. The rearrangement uses TRBV27 and TRBJ2-7; D is possibly TRBD1 (5 bases). Specimen: PBMCs. This receptor was taken from a female donor in good health and CMV-seropositive. CDR3 in amino acids: CASSLGHSYEQYF. CDR3 sequence (DNA): TGTGCCAGCAGTTTAGGACATAGCTACGAGCAGTACTTC.